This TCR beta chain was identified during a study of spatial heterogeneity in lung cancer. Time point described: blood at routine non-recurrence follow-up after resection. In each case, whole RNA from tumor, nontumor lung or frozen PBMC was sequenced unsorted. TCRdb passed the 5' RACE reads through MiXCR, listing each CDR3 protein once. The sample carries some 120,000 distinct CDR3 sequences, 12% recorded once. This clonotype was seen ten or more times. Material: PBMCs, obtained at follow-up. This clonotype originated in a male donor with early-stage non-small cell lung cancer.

The CDR3 spells CSVADRAQPQHF. The CDR3 nucleotides read TGCAGCGTTGCCGACCGGGCCCAGCCCCAGCATTTT. The chain couples TRBV29-1 to TRBJ1-5; the D is unclear. With 4 bases removed from V and 7 bases from J, the gap between germline ends came to 11 bases. Germline CDR1 and CDR2: SQVTM and ANQGSEA. The CDR3 runs to 12 residues.